This T cell receptor beta chain was observed in a study of blood T cell repertoires in COVID-19. Study-wide context: Sample material is recorded as cDNA or gDNA derived from T cells, B-cell-depleted T cells, or PBMCs.

The ends lost 1 base at V and 7 bases at J; junction bases unmatched: 7. The germline V gene has CDR1 SGDLS and CDR2 YYNGEE. This CDR3 region has 14 residues. Under the authors' procedure: Amplification with reference gene primers provided the estimates of nucleated cell counts. Sequenced by immunoSEQ multiplex PCR; TCRdb stores in-frame clones only, minus some. The D gene and trimming were derived from the DNA, and the V and J assignments and clone size from that table. The table includes approximately 310,000 clones, around 87% detected once. The receptor's source is a man aged 50-59 years with active or convalescent COVID-19. Sequencing was carried out using peripheral blood. This chain joins TRBV9 and TRBJ2-7; 8 bases match TRBD1. The CDR3: CASSVMPGQGEQYF. The CDR3 DNA reads as TGTGCCAGCAGCGTAATGCCTGGACAGGGAGAGCAGTACTTC. Based on the CDR3 plus reference TRBV9 and TRBJ2-7, the full variable domain is DSGVTQTPKHLITATGQRVTLRCSPRSGDLSVYWYQQSLDQGLQFLIQYYNGEERAKGNILERFSAQQFPDLHSELNLSSLELGDSALYFCASSVMPGQGEQYFGPGTRLTVT.